These 8 T cell receptor beta chains originate from one sample sequenced in a study of T cells after yellow fever vaccination. TCRdb analysed the 5' RACE reads with MiXCR anew, one entry per CDR3 protein. Of hundreds of thousands of distinct CDR3 sequences in the sample, around 20% were seen once. This material consisted of PBMCs, taken before the yellow fever booster vaccination. These receptors all stem from a man between 18 and 35 years old who received the YFV17D yellow fever vaccine.

This clonotype was seen a handful of times. This chain connects TRBV3-1 to TRBJ2-3; D remains unclear. Germline CDR1 LGHDT, CDR2 YNNKEL (reference sequence). Trimming cost V 0 bases and J 7 bases, with 14 bases left between them. The CDR3 is 15 amino acids. CDR3 sequence reads: CASSQERSTANTQYF. The CDR3 nucleotides are TGTGCCAGCAGCCAAGAACGTAGTACGGCTAATACGCAGTATTTT.

The V call is TRBV4-1, the J call TRBJ1-5; 7 bases match TRBD1. The CDR3 contains 17 residues. The V segment lost 0 bases and the J segment 2 bases; nucleotides outside the gene matches: 7. CDR1 is MGHRA, CDR2 YSYEKL, per germline. This CDR3 reads CASSQDLRGVRNQPQHF. CDR3 nucleotide sequence: TGCGCCAGCAGCCAAGATCTCAGGGGGGTGCGCAATCAGCCCCAGCATTTT.

This clonotype was seen ten or more times. This chain uses TRBV10-2 with TRBJ1-1; 9 nucleotides line up with TRBD1. The J segment lost 6 bases and the V segment lost 1 base, leaving 3 bases of the junction unmatched. Germline CDR1 reads WSHSY; CDR2 reads SAAADI. The CDR3 sequence is 14 residues long. The DNA of the CDR3 is TGCGCCAGCAGTGAGTGGGGACAGGGCGCTGAAGCTTTCTTT. Translation: CASSEWGQGAEAFF.

The J gene is TRBJ2-6, the V gene TRBV4-2, with D perhaps matching TRBD2 (5 bases). CDR3 length equals 15 residues. Trimming pared 4 bases from V and 0 bases from J, leaving 7 bases between. Germline V gives CDR1 LGHNA, CDR2 YNFKEQ. The CDR3: CASSPGISGANVLTF. CDR3 coding DNA: TGTGCCAGCAGCCCCGGGATCTCTGGGGCCAACGTCCTGACTTTC.

There are many counts of this clonotype. J is TRBJ1-6 and V is TRBV20-1; unclear D gene. This CDR3 has 13 residues. In germline, CDR1 is DFQATT, CDR2 SNEGSKA (reference sequence). The germline V and J ends were trimmed by 3 bases and 4 bases, with 7 bases remaining between them. The CDR3 region has the DNA TGCAGTGCTAGGCGGGATTATAATTCACCCCTCCACTTT. This gives the protein CSARRDYNSPLHF.

V usage is TRBV4-2 and J usage is TRBJ2-5, with no clear D. V was pared by 2 bases and J by 1 base, with 8 bases between. This CDR3 contains 14 residues. Germline V CDR1 and CDR2: LGHNA, YNFKEQ. In nucleotides, the CDR3 is TGTGCCAGCAGCCAATCGTCGATCCAAGAGACCCAGTACTTC. Amino acids: CASSQSSIQETQYF.

This clonotype was seen only a few times. The V and J genes are TRBV5-5 and TRBJ1-4; D is possibly TRBD1 (5 bases). The CDR3 consists of 16 residues. V lost 0 bases to trimming and J lost 4 bases, with 13 bases between them. The V gene's germline CDR1 is SGHKS and CDR2 YYEKEE (reference sequence). The CDR3 region is CASSLGDSVLNEKLFF. The CDR3 region has the DNA TGTGCCAGCAGCTTGGGAGACAGTGTTCTTAATGAAAAACTGTTTTTT.

The rearrangement links TRBV10-3 to TRBJ2-2; 12 bases fit TRBD2. The CDR3 is 15 residues long. Trimming took 6 bases from V and 7 from J; bases not matched to a gene: 6. Germline values: CDR1 ENHRY, CDR2 SYGVKD. CDR3 amino acids: CAIRRLAGDSGELFF. The DNA of the CDR3 is TGTGCCATCAGGCGACTAGCGGGGGACAGCGGGGAGCTGTTTTTT.